This T cell receptor beta chain was obtained from a study of PD-1 blockade in classical Hodgkin lymphoma. Study-level findings and limits: When set against healthy donors, newly diagnosed patients were reported to show lower baseline TCR diversity.

This CDR3 is 13 amino acids long. CDR1 is MRHNA, CDR2 SNTAGT, per germline. V lost 7 bases to trimming and J lost 2 bases, with 10 bases between them. With respect to this clone: Its antigen is unknown.

All patients relapsed after autologous stem cell transplantation, and brentuximab vedotin exposure varied. Assay used: immunoSEQ multiplex PCR; TCRdb lists only in-frame clones, some missing. The repertoire includes more than 90,000 clones, approximately 90% of them detected once, and under 8% sits in the top ten. The rearrangement links TRBV6-4 to TRBJ2-3, with a weak D call TRBD1 (6 bases). This TCR came from a human donor with classical Hodgkin lymphoma. The starting material was peripheral blood mononuclear cells (PBMCs), obtained before the second cycle of nivolumab. CDR3 sequence (DNA): TGTGCCAGCAAGGCAGGGGACACAGATACGCAGTATTTT. Protein sequence: CASKAGDTDTQYF.